This T cell receptor beta chain originates from a study of T-cell reconstitution after alpha-beta-depleted transplantation in children. Germline assignment: CDR1 SEHNR and CDR2 FQNEAQ (reference sequence). This CDR3 is built from 17 residues. Trimming took 5 bases from V and 4 from J; bases not matched to a gene: 12. Whole-study results and caveats: Among T cells one year after transplant, newly produced cells accounted for most counts and diversity. Surviving recipient cells, namely T cells and thymic progenitors, were the source of high day-60 TCRbeta diversity in some patients. Several hundred expanded graft clones reportedly supplied alpha-beta T cells about two months after transplant.

Note on this clonotype: Its antigen is unidentified.

Unique molecular identifiers were incorporated when the TCRbeta library was constructed. TCRdb itself ran the PCR reads through MiXCR, one entry per CDR3 protein. Of 780,000 or so distinct CDR3 sequences listed, under 20% are singletons. The J gene is TRBJ2-1, the V gene TRBV7-9; 9 nucleotides line up with TRBD1. The sequence derives from a male patient aged 10-17 years who had a stem cell transplant for acute lymphoblastic leukemia, so the T cells may come from the graft donor. The sequenced sample was PBMCs, mostly from graft donor cells, obtained 360 days after TCRalphabeta/CD19-depleted stem cell transplant. CDR3 bases: TGTGCCAGCAGCCCACAAAGGACAGGGGAGATTTACAATGAGCAGTTCTTC. As protein: CASSPQRTGEIYNEQFF. The variable domain in full, completed from reference TRBV7-9 and TRBJ2-1, reads DTGVSQNPRHKITKRGQNVTFRCDPISEHNRLYWYRQTLGQGPEFLTYFQNEAQLEKSRLLSDRFSAERPKGSFSTLEIQRTEQGDSAMYLCASSPQRTGEIYNEQFFGPGTRLTVL.